This is a list of T cell receptor beta chains from one sample in a study of long-term antiretroviral therapy in people with HIV. Using immunoSEQ multiplex PCR, the repertoire was profiled, and TCRdb retains in-frame clones only, with some absent. The profile shows approximately 26,000 clones, 82% of them singletons. Source: unsorted PBMCs, taken 2.9 years after starting antiretroviral therapy. These receptors all stem from a man in his fifties or sixties with HIV. Both conserved end residues are part of each CDR3. A D gene is named only where the DNA matches it firmly. Size is stated for part of the rows, as once, few or many counts, or as a class when the clone is expanded.

v_gene	d_gene	abundance	j_gene	CDR3aa	CDR3nt
TRBV27	TRBD1	.	TRBJ1-5	CASSSPDRANQPQHF	TGTGCCAGCAGTTCACCTGACAGGGCAAATCAGCCCCAGCATTTT
TRBV19	.	.	TRBJ1-4	CASSIGGQFVATNEKLFF	TGTGCCAGTAGTATAGGTGGACAGTTCGTTGCAACTAATGAAAAACTGTTTTTT
TRBV7-9	TRBD1	.	TRBJ2-7	CASSLGGTGAYEQYF	TGTGCCAGCAGCTTAGGAGGGACAGGGGCCTACGAGCAGTACTTC
TRBV5-4	.	.	TRBJ1-2	CASSLARPGDYGYTF	TGTGCCAGCAGCTTGGCGCGTCCGGGGGATTATGGCTACACCTTC
TRBV15	.	.	TRBJ2-2	CATSRDGVGRDGELFF	TGTGCCACCAGCAGAGATGGGGTAGGGCGGGACGGGGAGCTGTTTTTT
TRBV6-5	.	once	TRBJ1-1	CAGTPTGRSAEAFF	TGTGCCGGGACCCCCACAGGGCGTAGCGCTGAAGCTTTCTTT
TRBV19	.	.	TRBJ2-6	CASSIVGESGANVLTF	TGTGCCAGTAGTATAGTCGGGGAGTCTGGGGCCAACGTCCTGACTTTC
TRBV10-3	.	medium-sized	TRBJ1-2	CAIRVPPGYTF	TGTGCCATCAGGGTGCCTCCTGGCTACACCTTC
TRBV4-3	TRBD1	.	TRBJ1-4	CASSRSGTGGTNEKLFF	TGCGCCAGCAGCCGTAGCGGGACAGGGGGAACTAATGAAAAACTGTTTTTT
TRBV13	TRBD1	.	TRBJ2-7	CASSSTGDLEQYF	TGTGCCAGCAGCTCTACAGGGGATCTCGAGCAGTACTTC
TRBV12-2	.	.	TRBJ1-2	CASRLTDRTQRYGYTF	TGTGCAAGTCGCTTAACCGACAGAACACAACGCTATGGCTACACCTTC
TRBV27	TRBD2	once	TRBJ2-7	CASSLKIGGATPYEQYF	TGTGCCAGCAGTTTAAAGATCGGGGGGGCAACCCCCTACGAGCAGTACTTC
TRBV5-6	.	.	TRBJ1-5	CASSLGRGQPQHF	TGTGCCAGCAGCTTGGGCAGAGGGCAGCCCCAGCATTTT
TRBV9	.	.	TRBJ2-2	CASSVVGGRTGELFF	TGTGCCAGCAGCGTAGTCGGGGGCCGGACCGGGGAGCTGTTTTTT
TRBV4-1	TRBD1	.	TRBJ2-7	CASSQVGTGETYEQYF	TGCGCCAGCAGCCAAGTTGGGACAGGGGAAACCTACGAGCAGTACTTC
TRBV19	TRBD2	.	TRBJ2-2	CASSNGGAGTGELFF	TGTGCCAGTAGTAACGGGGGGGCCGGCACCGGGGAGCTGTTTTTT
TRBV6-1	TRBD1	.	TRBJ1-5	CASSAGGSNQPQHF	TGTGCCAGCAGCGCAGGGGGGAGCAATCAGCCCCAGCATTTT
TRBV6-5	.	.	TRBJ1-2	CASSYSTGNDGYTF	TGTGCCAGCAGTTACTCGACGGGGAATGATGGCTACACCTTC
TRBV30	.	.	TRBJ2-1	CAGGRQPLYNEQFF	TGTGCCGGAGGCCGACAGCCCCTCTACAATGAGCAGTTCTTC
TRBV19	.	once	TRBJ2-7	CASSRLSVTGSYEQYF	TGTGCCAGTAGTCGGCTGTCGGTGACAGGCTCCTACGAGCAGTACTTC
TRBV6-5	TRBD1	.	TRBJ1-5	CASSPTGEHNQPQHF	TGTGCCAGCAGTCCCACAGGGGAACACAATCAGCCCCAGCATTTT
TRBV4-1	.	.	TRBJ1-1	CASSQVRQNTEAFF	TGCGCCAGCAGCCAAGTACGTCAGAACACTGAAGCTTTCTTT
TRBV5-6	TRBD2	.	TRBJ2-3	CASSPGTSSTDTQYF	TGTGCCAGCAGCCCCGGGACTAGTAGCACAGATACGCAGTATTTT
TRBV4-3	.	.	TRBJ2-1	CASSQDAQSNEQFF	TGCGCCAGCAGCCAAGATGCGCAAAGCAATGAGCAGTTCTTC
TRBV6-5	.	.	TRBJ1-1	CATLTASNTEAFF	TGTGCCACCCTAACAGCTTCGAACACTGAAGCTTTCTTT
TRBV5-4	TRBD1	.	TRBJ2-3	CASSLGGQGTDTQYF	TGTGCCAGCAGCTTAGGTGGACAGGGAACAGATACGCAGTATTTT
TRBV27	TRBD1	few	TRBJ2-5	CASGLPGTGVQETQYF	TGTGCCAGCGGCCTCCCCGGGACAGGCGTCCAAGAGACCCAGTACTTC
TRBV7-6	.	few	TRBJ1-2	CASSTLSGGGSYGYTF	TGTGCCAGCAGCACACTCTCCGGCGGGGGTAGCTATGGCTACACCTTC
TRBV5-1	.	.	TRBJ1-6	CASTPAGGYSPLHF	TGCGCCAGCACCCCTGCAGGAGGGTATTCACCCCTCCACTTT
TRBV9	.	few	TRBJ1-3	CASSVDSHPGNTIYF	TGTGCCAGCAGCGTAGACAGCCATCCTGGAAACACCATATATTTT
TRBV2	.	.	TRBJ1-5	CASSDTPQGQPQHF	TGTGCCAGCAGTGACACCCCACAGGGCCAGCCCCAGCATTTT
TRBV19	TRBD2	.	TRBJ2-2	CASSIGSGDNTGELFF	TGTGCCAGTAGTATCGGTAGCGGGGATAACACCGGGGAGCTGTTTTTT
TRBV29-1	.	.	TRBJ2-4	CSGQEMNIQYF	TGCAGCGGACAGGAGATGAACATTCAGTACTTC
TRBV5-1	TRBD1	.	TRBJ2-4	CASSLGQGDKNIQYF	TGCGCCAGCAGCTTAGGACAGGGTGACAAAAACATTCAGTACTTC
TRBV28	TRBD1	.	TRBJ2-5	CASSLVGGETQYF	TGTGCCAGCAGTTTGGTAGGGGGCGAGACCCAGTACTTC
TRBV5-6	.	.	TRBJ2-5	CASSHPELQETQYF	TGTGCCAGCAGCCACCCAGAACTCCAAGAGACCCAGTACTTC
TRBV6-6	TRBD2	.	TRBJ2-3	CASRPTSWDTDTQYF	TGTGCCAGCAGGCCGACTAGCTGGGACACAGATACGCAGTATTTT
TRBV4-1	.	.	TRBJ2-7	CASSREYGSYEQYF	TGCGCCAGCAGCCGAGAGTACGGCTCCTACGAGCAGTACTTC
TRBV7-2	TRBD1	.	TRBJ2-5	CASSLRGPATWETQYF	TGTGCCAGCAGCTTAAGGGGGCCCGCCACCTGGGAGACCCAGTACTTC
TRBV7-8	.	.	TRBJ2-2	CASSLGNSFYTGELFF	TGTGCCAGCAGCTTAGGCAACTCTTTCTACACCGGGGAGCTGTTTTTT
TRBV18	.	.	TRBJ1-4	CASIFATNEKLFF	TGTGCCAGCATATTCGCAACTAATGAAAAACTGTTTTTT
TRBV9	TRBD2	.	TRBJ2-1	CASSGSGLAGKQFF	TGTGCCAGCAGCGGCTCTGGACTAGCGGGGAAGCAGTTCTTC
TRBV28	TRBD2	.	TRBJ2-7	CASTGTSASYEQYF	TGTGCCAGCACCGGGACTAGCGCCTCCTACGAGCAGTACTTC
TRBV28	.	few	TRBJ1-1	CASAQSIPEAFF	TGTGCCAGTGCACAGTCGATCCCTGAAGCTTTCTTT
TRBV5-4	.	.	TRBJ2-3	CASSLWRGHSEVTDTQYF	TGTGCCAGCAGTTTATGGCGGGGCCACTCCGAGGTCACAGATACGCAGTATTTT
TRBV28	.	.	TRBJ2-7	CASSFGDYEQYF	TGTGCCAGCAGTTTCGGGGACTACGAGCAGTACTTC
TRBV5-1	TRBD1	.	TRBJ2-5	CASSLGQGGKETQYF	TGCGCCAGCAGCTTGGGACAGGGGGGAAAAGAGACCCAGTACTTC
TRBV5-1	.	.	TRBJ1-3	CASSPAWGESGNTIYF	TGCGCCAGCAGCCCCGCGTGGGGCGAGTCTGGAAACACCATATATTTT
TRBV2	TRBD2	.	TRBJ2-2	CASGRGGYQAGELFF	TGTGCCAGCGGGAGGGGCGGATATCAGGCCGGGGAGCTGTTTTTT
TRBV9	.	.	TRBJ1-5	CASSLDSNQPQHF	TGTGCCAGCAGTTTAGATAGCAATCAGCCCCAGCATTTT
TRBV5-4	.	few	TRBJ2-7	CASSLDRASYEQYF	TGTGCCAGCAGCTTGGACAGGGCCTCCTACGAGCAGTACTTC
TRBV7-9	.	once	TRBJ1-2	CASTLGTPNGYTF	TGTGCCAGCACCCTTGGGACACCTAATGGCTACACCTTC
TRBV18	.	.	TRBJ1-2	CASSPGPRYGYTF	TGTGCCAGCTCACCGGGACCGCGCTATGGCTACACCTTC
TRBV5-6	.	.	TRBJ1-1	CASSLKGKSTEAFF	TGTGCCAGCAGCTTAAAAGGAAAGTCCACTGAAGCTTTCTTT